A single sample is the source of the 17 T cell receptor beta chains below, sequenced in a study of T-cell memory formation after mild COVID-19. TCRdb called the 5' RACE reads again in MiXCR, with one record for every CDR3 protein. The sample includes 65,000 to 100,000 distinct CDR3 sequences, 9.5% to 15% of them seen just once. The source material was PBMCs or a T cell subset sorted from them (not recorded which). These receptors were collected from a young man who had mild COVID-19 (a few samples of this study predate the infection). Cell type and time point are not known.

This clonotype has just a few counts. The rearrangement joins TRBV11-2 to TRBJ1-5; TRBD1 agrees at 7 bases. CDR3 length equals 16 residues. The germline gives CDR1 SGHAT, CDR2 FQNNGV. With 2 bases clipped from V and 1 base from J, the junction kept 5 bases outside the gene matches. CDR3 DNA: TGTGCCAGCAGCTTACAGGGGGGAAAGAGCAATCAGCCCCAGCATTTT. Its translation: CASSLQGGKSNQPQHF.

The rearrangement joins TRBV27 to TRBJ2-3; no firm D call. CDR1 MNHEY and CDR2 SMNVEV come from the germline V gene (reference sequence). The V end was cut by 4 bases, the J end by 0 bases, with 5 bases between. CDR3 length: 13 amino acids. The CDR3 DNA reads TGTGCCAGCAGTTCCTCGAGCACAGATACGCAGTATTTT. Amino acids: CASSSSSTDTQYF.

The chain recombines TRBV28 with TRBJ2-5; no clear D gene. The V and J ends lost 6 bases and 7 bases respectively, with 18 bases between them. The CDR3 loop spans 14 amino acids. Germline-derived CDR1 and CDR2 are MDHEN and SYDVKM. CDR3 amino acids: CASRTVAIKRTQYF. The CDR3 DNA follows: TGTGCCAGCAGGACCGTTGCCATCAAGAGGACCCAGTACTTC.

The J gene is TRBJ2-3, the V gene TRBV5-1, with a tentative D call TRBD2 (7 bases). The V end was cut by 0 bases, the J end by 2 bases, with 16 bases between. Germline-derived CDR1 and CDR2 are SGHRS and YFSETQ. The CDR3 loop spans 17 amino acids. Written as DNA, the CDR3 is TGCGCCAGCAGCTTGGATGAGGGCGGGGGCAACACAGATACGCAGTATTTT. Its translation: CASSLDEGGGNTDTQYF.

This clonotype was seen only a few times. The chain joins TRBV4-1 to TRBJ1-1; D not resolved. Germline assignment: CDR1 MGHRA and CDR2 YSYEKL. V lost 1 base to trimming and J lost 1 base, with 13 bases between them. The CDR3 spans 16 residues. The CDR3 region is CASSQVHGFENTEAFF. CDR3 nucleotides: TGCGCCAGCAGCCAAGTGCACGGGTTTGAGAACACTGAAGCTTTCTTT.

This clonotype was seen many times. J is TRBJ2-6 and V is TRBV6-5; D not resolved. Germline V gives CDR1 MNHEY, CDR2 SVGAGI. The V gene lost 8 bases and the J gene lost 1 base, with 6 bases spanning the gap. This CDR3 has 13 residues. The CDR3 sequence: CASSGSGANVLTF. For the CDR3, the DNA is TGTGCCAGCTCTGGGTCTGGGGCCAACGTCCTGACTTTC.

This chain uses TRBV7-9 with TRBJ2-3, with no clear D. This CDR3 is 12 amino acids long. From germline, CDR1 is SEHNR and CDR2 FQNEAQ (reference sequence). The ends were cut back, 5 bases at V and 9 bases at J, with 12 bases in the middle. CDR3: CASSILGGTQYF. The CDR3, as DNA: TGTGCCAGCAGCATCCTGGGTGGCACGCAGTATTTT.

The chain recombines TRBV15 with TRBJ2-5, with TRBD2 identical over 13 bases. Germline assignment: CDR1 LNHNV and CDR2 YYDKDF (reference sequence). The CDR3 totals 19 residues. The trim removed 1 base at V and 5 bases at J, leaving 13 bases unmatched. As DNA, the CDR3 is TGTGCCACCAGCAGAGGGAGGGTAGGGACTAGCGGGGACCGCGAGACCCAGTACTTC. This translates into CATSRGRVGTSGDRETQYF.

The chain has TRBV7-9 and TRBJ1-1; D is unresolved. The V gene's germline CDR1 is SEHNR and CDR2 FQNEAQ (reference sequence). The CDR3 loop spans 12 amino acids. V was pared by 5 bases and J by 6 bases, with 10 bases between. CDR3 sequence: CASSPITPEAFF. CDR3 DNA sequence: TGTGCCAGCAGCCCAATTACACCTGAAGCTTTCTTT.

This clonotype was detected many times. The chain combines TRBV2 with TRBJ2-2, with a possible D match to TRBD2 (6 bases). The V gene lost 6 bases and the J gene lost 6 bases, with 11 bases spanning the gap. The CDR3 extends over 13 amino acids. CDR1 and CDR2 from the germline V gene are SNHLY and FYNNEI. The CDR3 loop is CASRVREAGELFF. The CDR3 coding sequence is TGTGCCAGCAGGGTCAGGGAGGCCGGGGAGCTGTTTTTT.

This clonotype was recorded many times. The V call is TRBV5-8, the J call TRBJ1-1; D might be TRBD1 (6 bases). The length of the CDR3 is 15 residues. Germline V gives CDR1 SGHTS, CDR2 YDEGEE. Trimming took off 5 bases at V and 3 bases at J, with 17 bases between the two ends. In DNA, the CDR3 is TGTGCCAGCAGTGAACCCGGGACAAGGGACACTGAAGCTTTCTTT. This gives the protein CASSEPGTRDTEAFF.

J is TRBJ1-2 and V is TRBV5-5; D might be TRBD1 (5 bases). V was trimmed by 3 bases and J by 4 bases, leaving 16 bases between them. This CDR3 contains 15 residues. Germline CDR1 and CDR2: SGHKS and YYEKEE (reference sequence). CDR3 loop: CASSSGTTELYGYTF. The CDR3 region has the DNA TGTGCCAGCAGCTCGGGAACGACAGAGCTCTATGGCTACACCTTC.

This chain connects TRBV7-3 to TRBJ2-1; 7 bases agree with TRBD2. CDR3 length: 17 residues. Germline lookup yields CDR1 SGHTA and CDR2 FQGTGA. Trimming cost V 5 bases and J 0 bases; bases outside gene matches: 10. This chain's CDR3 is CASSPSVGGSSYNEQFF. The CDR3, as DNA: TGTGCCAGCAGCCCCAGCGTCGGGGGGAGCTCCTACAATGAGCAGTTCTTC.

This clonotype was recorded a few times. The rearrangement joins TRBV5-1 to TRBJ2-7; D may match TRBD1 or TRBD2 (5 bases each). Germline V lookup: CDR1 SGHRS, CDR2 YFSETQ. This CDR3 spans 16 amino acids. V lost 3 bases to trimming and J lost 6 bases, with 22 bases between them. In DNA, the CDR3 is TGCGCCAGCAGCTACAACCCCTGGGGGTTAGGGGCCGAGCAGTACTTC. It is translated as CASSYNPWGLGAEQYF.

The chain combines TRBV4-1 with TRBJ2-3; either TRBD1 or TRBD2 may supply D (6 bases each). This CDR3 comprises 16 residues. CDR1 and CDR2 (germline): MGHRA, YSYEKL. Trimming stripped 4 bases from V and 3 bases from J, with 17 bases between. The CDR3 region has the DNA TGCGCCAGCAGCCCAAACACGGGGGCGGGAACAGATACGCAGTATTTT. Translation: CASSPNTGAGTDTQYF.

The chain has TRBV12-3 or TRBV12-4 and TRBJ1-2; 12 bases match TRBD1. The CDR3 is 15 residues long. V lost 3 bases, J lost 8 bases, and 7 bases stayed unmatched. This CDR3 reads CASSFGTGGLGGYTF. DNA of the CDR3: TGTGCCAGCAGTTTCGGGACAGGGGGCTTAGGAGGCTACACCTTC.

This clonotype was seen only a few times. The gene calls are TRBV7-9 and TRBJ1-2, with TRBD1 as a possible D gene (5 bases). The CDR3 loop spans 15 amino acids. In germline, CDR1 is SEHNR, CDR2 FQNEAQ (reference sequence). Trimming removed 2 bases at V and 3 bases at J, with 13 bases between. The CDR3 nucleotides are TGTGCCAGCAGCTTACCGCTCGGGACTTACTATGGCTACACCTTC. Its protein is CASSLPLGTYYGYTF.